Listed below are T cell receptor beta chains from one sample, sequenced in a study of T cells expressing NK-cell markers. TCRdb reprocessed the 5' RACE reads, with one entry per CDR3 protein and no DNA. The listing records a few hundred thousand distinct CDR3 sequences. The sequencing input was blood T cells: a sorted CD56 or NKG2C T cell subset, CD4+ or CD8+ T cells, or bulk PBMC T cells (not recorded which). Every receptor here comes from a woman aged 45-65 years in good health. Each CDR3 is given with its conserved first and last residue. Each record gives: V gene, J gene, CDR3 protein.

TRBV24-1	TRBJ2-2	CATSDFDGTGELFF
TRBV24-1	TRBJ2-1	CATSDASSGRGRGNEQFF
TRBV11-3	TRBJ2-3	CASSLGLDRPTDTQYF
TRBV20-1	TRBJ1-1	CSATTGGAMNTEAFF
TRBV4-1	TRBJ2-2	CASSQEVAKNTGELFF
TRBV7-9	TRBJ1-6	CASRSGTGLNSPLHF
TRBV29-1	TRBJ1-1	CSVGQMNTEAFF
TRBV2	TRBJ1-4	CASSRGSIEKLFF
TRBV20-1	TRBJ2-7	CSARAGAGVGEQYF
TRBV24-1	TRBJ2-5	CATSDTRARVGVGETQYF
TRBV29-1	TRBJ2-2	CSVETVGNTGELFF
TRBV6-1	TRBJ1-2	CASSESVWTNYGYTF
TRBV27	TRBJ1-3	CASSPYRGTGSGNTIYF
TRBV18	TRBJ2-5	CASLLEETQYF
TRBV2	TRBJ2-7	CASSGQGLGYEQYF
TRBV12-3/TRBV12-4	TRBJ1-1	CASSLGQDETEAFF
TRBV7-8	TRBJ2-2	CASSLRTGGYTGELFF
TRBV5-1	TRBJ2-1	CASSFPKGTTYNEQFF
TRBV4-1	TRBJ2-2	CASTPEGYTGELFF
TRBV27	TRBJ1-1	CASSSPREGETEAFF
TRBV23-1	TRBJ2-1	CASSQSRTGGLYNEQFF
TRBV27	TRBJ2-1	CASSLLQGSGSYNEQFF
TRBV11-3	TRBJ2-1	CASSLELVGEQFF
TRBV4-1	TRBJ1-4	CASSQLRGVEKLFF
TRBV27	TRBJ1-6	CASRRPGTGEYNSPLHF
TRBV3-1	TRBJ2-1	CASSQTSGRHNEQFF
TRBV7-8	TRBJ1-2	CASSPRDSGYGYTF
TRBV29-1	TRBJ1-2	CSAGTGGELGYGYTF
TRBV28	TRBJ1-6	CASSSRTGISSPLHF
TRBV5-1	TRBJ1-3	CASSEQPSGNTIYF
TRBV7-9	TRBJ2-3	CASIKGTSGRDTQYF
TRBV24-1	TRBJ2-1	CATSDRGQTGNEQFF
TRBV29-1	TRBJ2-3	CSVELAGVTTDTQYF
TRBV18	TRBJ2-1	CASQADRGGNEQFF
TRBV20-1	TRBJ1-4	CSAPSAGEKLFF
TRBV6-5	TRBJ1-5	CASSLTGFGGNQPQHF
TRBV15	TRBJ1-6	CATSRDRGSRTPLHF
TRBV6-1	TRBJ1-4	CATSRTGDEKLFF
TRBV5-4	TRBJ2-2	CASRNLGQGHGELFF
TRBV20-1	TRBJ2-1	CSATFSGRALNEQFF